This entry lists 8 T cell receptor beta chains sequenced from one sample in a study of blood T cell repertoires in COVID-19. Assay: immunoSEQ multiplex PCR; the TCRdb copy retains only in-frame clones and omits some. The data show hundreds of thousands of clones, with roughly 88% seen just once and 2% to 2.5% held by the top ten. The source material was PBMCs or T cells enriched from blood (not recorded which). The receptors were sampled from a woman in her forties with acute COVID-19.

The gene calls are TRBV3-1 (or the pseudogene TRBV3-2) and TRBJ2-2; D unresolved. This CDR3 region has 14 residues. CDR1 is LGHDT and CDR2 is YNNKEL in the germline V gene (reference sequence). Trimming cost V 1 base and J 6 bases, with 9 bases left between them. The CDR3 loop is CASSQVSRAGELFF. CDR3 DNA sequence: TGTGCCAGCAGCCAAGTATCGCGCGCCGGGGAGCTGTTTTTT.

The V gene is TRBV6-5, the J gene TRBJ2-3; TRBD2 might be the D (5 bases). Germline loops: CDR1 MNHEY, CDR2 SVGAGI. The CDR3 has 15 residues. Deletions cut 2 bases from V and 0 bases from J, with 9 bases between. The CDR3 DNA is TGTGCCAGCAGTTACCAAGCGGTGAGCACAGATACGCAGTATTTT. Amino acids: CASSYQAVSTDTQYF.

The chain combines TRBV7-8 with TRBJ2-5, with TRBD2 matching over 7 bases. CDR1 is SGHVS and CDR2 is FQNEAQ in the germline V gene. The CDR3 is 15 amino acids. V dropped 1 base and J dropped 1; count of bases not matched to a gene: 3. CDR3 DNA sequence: TGTGCCAGCAGCTTAGTGCGGGGGTTCCAAGAGACCCAGTACTTC. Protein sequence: CASSLVRGFQETQYF.

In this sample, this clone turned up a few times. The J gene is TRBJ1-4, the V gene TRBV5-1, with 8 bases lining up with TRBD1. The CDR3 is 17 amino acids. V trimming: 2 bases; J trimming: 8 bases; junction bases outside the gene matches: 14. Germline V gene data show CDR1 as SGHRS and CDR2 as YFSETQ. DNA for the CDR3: TGCGCCAGCAGCTTTATGGGCTCTCAGGGGGCAGGAGAAAAACTGTTTTTT. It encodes CASSFMGSQGAGEKLFF. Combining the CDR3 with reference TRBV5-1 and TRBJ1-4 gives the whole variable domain KAGVTQTPRYLIKTRGQQVTLSCSPISGHRSVSWYQQTPGQGLQFLFEYFSETQRNKGNFPGRFSGRQFSNSRSEMNVSTLELGDSALYLCASSFMGSQGAGEKLFFGSGTQLSVL.

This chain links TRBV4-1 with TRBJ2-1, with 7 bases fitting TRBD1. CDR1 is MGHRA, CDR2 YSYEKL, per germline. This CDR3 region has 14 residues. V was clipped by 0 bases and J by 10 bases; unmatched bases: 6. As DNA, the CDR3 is TGCGCCAGCAGCCAAGATTCCGGGACAGAGGAGCAGTTCTTC. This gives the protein CASSQDSGTEEQFF.

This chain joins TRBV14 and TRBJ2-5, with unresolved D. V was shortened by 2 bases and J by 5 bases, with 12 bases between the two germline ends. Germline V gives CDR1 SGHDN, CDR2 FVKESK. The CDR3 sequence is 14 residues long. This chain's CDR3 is CASSQLPGLETQYF. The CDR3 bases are TGTGCCAGCAGCCAATTGCCCGGGTTGGAGACCCAGTACTTC.

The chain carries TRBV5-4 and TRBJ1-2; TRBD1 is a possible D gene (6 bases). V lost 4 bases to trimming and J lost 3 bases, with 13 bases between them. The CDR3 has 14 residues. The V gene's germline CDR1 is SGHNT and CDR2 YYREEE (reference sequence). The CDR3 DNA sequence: TGTGCCAGCAGCAACCCTACAGGGCACTATGGCTACACCTTC. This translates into CASSNPTGHYGYTF.

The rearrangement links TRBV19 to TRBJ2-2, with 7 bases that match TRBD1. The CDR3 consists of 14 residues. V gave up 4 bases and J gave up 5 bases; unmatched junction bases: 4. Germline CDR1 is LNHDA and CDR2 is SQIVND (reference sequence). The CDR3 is CASSKGTVTGELFF. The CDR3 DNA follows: TGTGCCAGTAGTAAAGGGACAGTAACCGGGGAGCTGTTTTTT.